This TCR beta chain stems from a study of T cell responses to AZD1222 COVID-19 vaccine. Note on this clone: What it binds is not known.

Per germline, CDR1 SNHLY and CDR2 FYNNEI. V shed 8 bases and J 0 bases; nucleotides not matched to a gene: 10. The CDR3 extends over 16 amino acids. Using immunoSEQ multiplex PCR, the repertoire was profiled, and TCRdb retains in-frame clones only, with some absent. The sample consists of about 120,000 clones, 92% of them appearing once. Study-wide results and limits: A rise in Spike-specific TCR breadth and depth followed two AZD1222 doses. Sampling captured repertoires only after the peak T cell response. The donor group comprised mostly white British people and more females; the analysis possibly underestimated clonal diversity. Seropositive status at baseline applied to only 6 or 7 AZD1222 recipients.

This clonotype originated in an adult in good health. Sample: peripheral blood, taken on day 0 of AZD1222 vaccination. This chain uses TRBV2 with TRBJ2-1, with TRBD2 identical over 7 bases. Here the CDR3 reads CASPRETSDSYNEQFF. The CDR3 region has the DNA TGTGCCAGCCCAAGAGAAACTAGCGACTCCTACAATGAGCAGTTCTTC.